The 29 T cell receptor beta chains listed next were all sequenced from one sample in a study of cytomegalovirus exposure and HLA in healthy donors. This PCR relied on a set of 60 Vbeta primers and 13 Jbeta primers. Here immunoSEQ multiplex PCR was the method, and the copy in TCRdb shows in-frame clones only, minus some. This table holds some 70,000 clones, around 68% found once. The sequencing input was PBMCs. The receptors originated from a woman younger than 45 in good health and CMV-seronegative.

J is TRBJ2-7 and V is TRBV2; 8 nucleotides align to TRBD1. CDR1 SNHLY and CDR2 FYNNEI come from the germline V gene. The ends lost 6 bases at V and 3 bases at J; junction bases unmatched: 7. This CDR3 region has 14 residues. CDR3 coding DNA: TGTGCCAGCAGGACCGGGACAGGTCGCTACGAGCAGTACTTC. It translates to CASRTGTGRYEQYF.

The J gene is TRBJ2-3, the V gene TRBV7-3; D perhaps matches TRBD2 (6 bases). V was shortened by 2 bases and J by 3 bases, with 12 bases between the two germline ends. Germline V CDR1 and CDR2: SGHTA, FQGTGA. The CDR3 spans 15 residues. The chain's CDR3 is CASSLGGKRTDTQYF. CDR3 DNA sequence: TGTGCCAGCAGCTTAGGCGGGAAGAGGACAGATACGCAGTATTTT.

The J gene is TRBJ2-3, the V gene TRBV7-3; 11 bases are shared with TRBD2. CDR3 length equals 16 residues. CDR1 is SGHTA and CDR2 is FQGTGA in the germline V gene. Trimming at V came to 3 bases and at J to 3 bases, leaving 5 bases not matched to a gene. CDR3 sequence: CASSFVSGGATDTQYF. The CDR3 region has the DNA TGTGCCAGCAGCTTCGTTAGCGGGGGGGCAACAGATACGCAGTATTTT.

The rearrangement links TRBV18 to TRBJ1-1, with D possibly TRBD1 on 6 matching bases. The CDR3 has 14 residues. Germline assignment: CDR1 KGHSH and CDR2 LQKENI. V was cut by 6 bases and J by 6 bases, with 17 bases left in between. As DNA, the CDR3 is TGTGCCAGCTCCGAGGGAGGGGGAAACCCTGAAGCTTTCTTT. It yields the protein CASSEGGGNPEAFF.

The V gene is TRBV6-5, the J gene TRBJ2-7; 9 bases match TRBD1. After removal of 7 bases from V and 2 bases from J, the junction contained 6 bases not matched to a gene. CDR3 length equals 14 residues. The germline CDR1 and CDR2 sequences are MNHEY and SVGAGI. DNA for the CDR3: TGTGCCAGCAATCGACAGGGGGTAACCTACGAGCAGTACTTC. This sequence encodes CASNRQGVTYEQYF.

Remarks on this clone: Because the CDR3's place on the DNA is in doubt, the DNA is left out and the CDR3 is given as listed by TCRdb. J is TRBJ1-3 and V is TRBV7-3; the table gives TRBD1 as D, unverified against the DNA. The CDR3 contains 16 residues when both ends are counted. Looked up from germline, CDR1 is SGHTA and CDR2 is FQGTGA. The CDR3 protein is CASSFGPGRSGNTIYF.

This chain connects TRBV5-1 to TRBJ2-7; 11 bases match TRBD2. Germline V lookup: CDR1 SGHRS, CDR2 YFSETQ. J gave up 3 bases and V 1 base, and 3 bases lay outside the gene matches. This CDR3 contains 15 residues. CDR3 residues: CASSLFGTSGYEQYF. The DNA of the CDR3 is TGCGCCAGCAGCTTGTTCGGGACTAGCGGCTACGAGCAGTACTTC.

The chain links TRBV4-1 to TRBJ2-7, with TRBD2 matching over 9 bases. Germline loops: CDR1 MGHRA, CDR2 YSYEKL. Germline trimming cut 0 bases from V and 4 bases from J; bases unmatched to any gene: 7. This CDR3 is built from 16 residues. This CDR3 reads CASSQETGLAAYEQYF. CDR3 DNA sequence: TGCGCCAGCAGCCAAGAAACGGGACTAGCAGCGTACGAGCAGTACTTC.

CDR3 sequence: CATSRDQGRRSPLHF. CDR3 DNA sequence: TGTGCCACCAGCAGAGATCAGGGCCGGCGATCACCCCTCCACTTT. The gene calls are TRBV15 and TRBJ1-6; D may be TRBD1 (5 bases). Germline CDR1 and CDR2: LNHNV and YYDKDF (reference sequence). This CDR3 spans 15 amino acids. Trimming left V 0 bases short and J 10 bases short, with 13 bases between.

The gene calls are TRBV6-1 and TRBJ2-2; the match to TRBD1 covers 8 bases. The CDR3 is 13 amino acids. Germline CDR1 MNHNS, CDR2 SASEGT. With V trimmed by 6 bases and J by 5 bases, 2 bases remained unmatched. CDR3 in amino acids: CASRTGETGELFF. Written as DNA, the CDR3 is TGTGCCAGCAGGACAGGGGAGACCGGGGAGCTGTTTTTT.

The J gene is TRBJ2-2, the V gene TRBV30; weak D call: TRBD1 (6 bases). The CDR3 has 12 amino acids. CDR1 is GTSNPN, CDR2 SVGIG, per germline (reference sequence). The germline V and J ends were trimmed by 7 bases and 5 bases, with 11 bases remaining between them. CDR3 nucleotide sequence: TGTGCCTCTCAACAGGGTACCGGGGAGCTGTTTTTT. It is translated as CASQQGTGELFF.

The CDR3 DNA is TGCGCCAGCAGCCAAGAGACAGGGAGCTTAGTCCGCCTGTTTTTT. Translated: CASSQETGSLVRLFF. This chain links TRBV4-3 with TRBJ1-4; 7 bases align to TRBD1. This CDR3 contains 15 residues. The germline V gene encodes CDR1 LGHNA and CDR2 YSLEER. Unmatched junction bases numbered 12, after V lost 0 bases and J lost 14 bases.

This clone was picked up a small number of times. The V gene is TRBV6-4, the J gene TRBJ2-1; 9 bases are shared with TRBD2. The trim removed 5 bases at V and 4 bases at J, leaving 3 bases unmatched. The CDR3 spans 14 residues. Germline loops: CDR1 MRHNA, CDR2 SNTAGT. CDR3 loop: CASSRLAEYNEQFF. CDR3 in DNA: TGTGCCAGCAGTCGACTAGCGGAGTACAATGAGCAGTTCTTC.

V and J are TRBV2 and TRBJ1-5; no firm D call. Between the trimmed V and J ends, which lost 2 bases and 0 bases, there was a span of 11 bases. This CDR3 region has 16 residues. Germline loops: CDR1 SNHLY, CDR2 FYNNEI. CDR3 DNA: TGTGCCAGCAGTGAAAGTCAATACTATAGCAATCAGCCCCAGCATTTT. This gives the protein CASSESQYYSNQPQHF.

This clone appeared a few times. This chain uses TRBV30 with TRBJ1-2; 11 nucleotides align to TRBD1. V lost 7 bases, J lost 4 bases, and 5 bases stayed unmatched. This CDR3 region has 13 residues. CDR1 and CDR2 (germline): GTSNPN, SVGIG (reference sequence). The CDR3 nucleotides are TGTGCCTCCCGGGACAGGGGGGGCTATGGCTACACCTTC. Translated, it gives CASRDRGGYGYTF.

This clone appeared once. The chain couples TRBV7-3 to TRBJ2-3, with D perhaps matching TRBD2 (6 bases). The V end was cut by 1 base, the J end by 4 bases, with 12 bases between. CDR3 length: 15 residues. CDR1 and CDR2 from the germline V gene are SGHTA and FQGTGA. CDR3 residues: CASSLIGGIADTQYF. The CDR3 bases are TGTGCCAGCAGCTTAATTGGGGGGATTGCAGATACGCAGTATTTT.

This sequence joins TRBV7-3 and TRBJ1-1; D is unclear. CDR1 is SGHTA, CDR2 FQGTGA, per germline. Trimming took 1 base from V and 6 from J, leaving 12 bases between them. There are 14 residues in the CDR3. The CDR3 is CASSLRRASAEAFF. Written as DNA, the CDR3 is TGTGCCAGCAGCTTAAGGAGAGCTAGTGCTGAAGCTTTCTTT. Using reference TRBV7-3 and TRBJ1-1 for the parts outside the CDR3, the full variable domain is GAGVSQTPSNKVTEKGKYVELRCDPISGHTALYWYRQSLGQGPEFLIYFQGTGAADDSGLPNDRFFAVRPEGSVSTLKIQRTERGDSAVYLCASSLRRASAEAFFGQGTRLTVV.

V usage is TRBV5-1 and J usage is TRBJ2-7; 8 positions agree with TRBD2. This CDR3 is built from 18 residues. V lost 2 bases and J lost 1; bases outside the gene matches: 14. Germline CDR1 is SGHRS and CDR2 is YFSETQ. CDR3 DNA: TGCGCCAGCAGCTTCACAGGATCACCGGGACTAGTATCCTACGAGCAGTACTTC. Translation: CASSFTGSPGLVSYEQYF.

The J gene is TRBJ1-1, the V gene TRBV30; 8 bases agree with TRBD1. The V segment lost 4 bases and the J segment 1 base; nucleotides outside the gene matches: 5. The CDR3 totals 14 residues. Germline V CDR1 and CDR2: GTSNPN, SVGIG (reference sequence). CDR3 DNA: TGTGCCTGGACGACCGGGACAGGGAACACTGAAGCTTTCTTT. Protein product: CAWTTGTGNTEAFF. The complete variable domain, with remaining parts taken from reference TRBV30 and TRBJ1-1, reads SQTIHQWPATLVQPVGSPLSLECTVEGTSNPNLYWYRQAAGRGLQLLFYSVGIGQISSEVPQNLSASRPQDRQFILSSKKLLLSDSGFYLCAWTTGTGNTEAFFGQGTRLTVV.

The V and J genes are TRBV7-9 and TRBJ2-3, with TRBD1 matching 10 bases. Germline V gene data show CDR1 as SEHNR and CDR2 as FQNEAQ (reference sequence). The ends lost 5 bases at V and 1 base at J; junction bases unmatched: 6. There are 16 residues in the CDR3. CDR3 amino acids: CASSMGQGIRTDTQYF. Here the CDR3 DNA reads TGTGCCAGCAGCATGGGACAGGGGATCCGCACAGATACGCAGTATTTT.

This chain joins TRBV29-1 and TRBJ2-1, with D perhaps TRBD2 (6 bases). The CDR3 runs to 13 residues. The V gene's germline CDR1 is SQVTM and CDR2 ANQGSEA. This CDR3 reads CTTSPGDVNEQFF. The CDR3 DNA reads as TGCACCACTTCCCCGGGGGATGTCAATGAGCAGTTCTTC.

The chain employs TRBV9 and TRBJ1-5, with D hard to call. Trimming took 4 bases from V and 8 from J, leaving 19 bases between them. CDR3 length equals 15 residues. Germline V CDR1 and CDR2: SGDLS, YYNGEE. In DNA, the CDR3 is TGTGCCAGCAGCCGATCAACCGGGAGTATCGAGCCCCAGCATTTT. This encodes CASSRSTGSIEPQHF.

Worth noting for this clone: This sample includes further DNA sequences coding for the same CDR3. The CDR3: CSAQHQETQYF. DNA of the CDR3: TGCAGTGCCCAACATCAAGAGACCCAGTACTTC. The genes are TRBV20-1 and TRBJ2-5; D is undetermined. This CDR3 is built from 11 residues. From germline, CDR1 is DFQATT and CDR2 SNEGSKA (reference sequence). V gave up 6 bases and J gave up 2 bases, with 7 bases separating them.

This clone was detected only once. The chain is built from TRBV7-3 and TRBJ1-1; D is undetermined. The V and J ends lost 0 bases and 1 base respectively, with 3 bases between them. This CDR3 is 13 amino acids long. Per germline, CDR1 SGHTA and CDR2 FQGTGA. CDR3 sequence: CASSLTRNTEAFF. In DNA form, the CDR3 reads TGTGCCAGCAGCTTAACCAGGAACACTGAAGCTTTCTTT.

The CDR3 nucleotides are TGTGCCAGCAGCGTAGCTGGTCATCTAGCGGGGATTCGTGAGCAGTTCTTC. It yields the protein CASSVAGHLAGIREQFF. The rearrangement joins TRBV9 to TRBJ2-1; TRBD2 agrees at 9 bases. This CDR3 comprises 17 residues. V was pared by 0 bases and J by 9 bases, with 13 bases of the junction left unmatched. Germline CDR1 and CDR2: SGDLS and YYNGEE.

The rearrangement joins TRBV5-1 to TRBJ2-5, with no clear D. The V gene's germline CDR1 is SGHRS and CDR2 YFSETQ. The CDR3 runs to 15 residues. The V end lost 0 bases, the J end lost 2 bases, and 11 bases lay between the germline ends. The CDR3 bases are TGCGCCAGCAGCTTGGACAGCCATCAACAAGAGACCCAGTACTTC. Translated: CASSLDSHQQETQYF.

The CDR3: CAVPSGGQYF. The DNA of the CDR3 is TGTGCCGTCCCATCGGGGGGGCAGTACTTC. The rearrangement links TRBV7-9 to TRBJ2-7; TRBD2 matches 7 bases. Germline V lookup: CDR1 SEHNR, CDR2 FQNEAQ (reference sequence). J was trimmed by 9 bases and V by 11 bases; bases with no gene match: 7. CDR3 length: 10 residues.

This clone was recorded only once. The V gene is TRBV19, the J gene TRBJ2-1; D perhaps matches TRBD1 (6 bases). V dropped 5 bases and J dropped 2 bases, with 10 bases sitting between them. In germline, CDR1 is LNHDA, CDR2 SQIVND (reference sequence). The CDR3 extends over 14 amino acids. The CDR3 loop reads CASSRPGAYNEQFF. The CDR3 bases are TGTGCCAGTAGTCGGCCAGGGGCCTACAATGAGCAGTTCTTC.

This chain joins TRBV29-1 and TRBJ2-7; 10 nucleotides align to TRBD1. Germline CDR1 is SQVTM and CDR2 is ANQGSEA. This CDR3 region has 14 residues. V shed 7 bases, J shed 2 bases, and the junction held 8 bases outside the gene matches. CDR3 sequence: CSAGPGTGAYEQYF. The CDR3 DNA follows: TGCAGCGCCGGTCCGGGGACAGGGGCCTACGAGCAGTACTTC.